This T cell receptor (beta chain) was documented in a study of T cells in Graves' hyperthyroidism and ophthalmopathy (dated by TCRdb to the late 2010s). About the investigation overall: Peripheral blood was sampled at the time of initial diagnosis, prior to any treatment. To identify distinguishing TCR V-J signatures, a discovery cohort of around 100 patients was used, comprising some 45 with Graves' ophthalmopathy and some 60 with stable Graves' hyperthyroidism. An independent validation cohort of under 20 hyperthyroidism patients and more than 15 patients who later progressed to ophthalmopathy tested prospective prediction of ophthalmopathy. The 95 to 100 discovery patients were randomly divided into training and test sets at a 7:3 ratio. TCR Vbeta CDR3 sequencing of around 130 peripheral blood samples (under 45 ophthalmopathy, over 70 hyperthyroidism and about 17 progressor patients) is reported in the paper. Once sampling was done, hyperthyroidism patients were given methimazole at a starting dose of 30 mg daily, whereas ophthalmopathy patients were given high-dose intravenous methylprednisolone. In addition, the study compared T-cell repertoires in thyroid tissue and in blood from five to seven Graves' hyperthyroidism patients.

Amplification of TCR beta CDR3 regions was carried out from RNA transcripts. The first round of RT-PCR for the TCR CDR3 was performed with the HTBI primer set and the Qiagen OneStep RT-PCR kit. A second multiplex PCR round built the libraries, followed by size selection and purification. Sequencing of the libraries was done on an Illumina HiSeq2000 using paired-end 100 bp reads. In the original analysis: SOAPnuke was used to process the raw data, with reads discarded if the reads contained adapters or uncalled bases, had a mean Phred below 15, or lacked an exact constant-primer or identifier match. COPE v1.2.5 was used to merge the high-quality paired reads, and each unique nucleotide sequence was defined as a clonotype. MiTCR v1.1 was used to align the clonotypes against IMGT TRBV, TRBD and TRBJ reference segments. Only V-J combinations with frequency above 0.0001, covering about 99% of repertoires, were analysed. A TCS score was defined as the ratio between F50 (clonal expansion) and ExV (chaos), using BLOSUM62-based TCRdist between CDR3 peptides within each V-J. Welch's t-statistics and random forest reduced around 550 V-J features to 10 to 15, which were used in a naive Bayes classifier (R e1071). The public reads were reprocessed in TCRdb via fastp at Q25 and MiXCR, keeping in-frame beta chains. Identical CDR3 protein sequences are pooled into one entry, listed with their most common genes and DNA. These V and J calls derive from TCRdb rather than the authors' analysis. Here the sample has some 740,000 distinct CDR3 sequences; 12% to 15% occur a single time. Jointly, the top ten make up around 9.6% of the sample.

This clonotype was counted many times. Which antigen it targets is not known. Qualities for individual bases were not recorded, and no much larger clone is one base off. CDR1 and CDR2, per the germline V gene (reference sequence), are GTSNPN and SVGIG. Trimming at the junction amounts to 2 bases on V and 5 bases on J, and the germline ends lie 15 bases apart. The CDR3 sequence holds 14 residues, the cysteine and phenylalanine included. Only CDR3 DNA is held: 42 bases, read in frame from base 1. The investigation overall reported the following: During validation, the model predicted progression to ophthalmopathy a median of approximately six months ahead of onset, with approximately 71% sensitivity and around 73% specificity. No statistical method was used to set the sample size in advance, and investigators knew the group allocation. Ophthalmopathy was separated from stable hyperthyroidism by a 13 V-J signature model, with over 85% sensitivity and about 81% specificity obtained in cross-validation and 80%/75% obtained in testing. Blood samples also contained most of the expanded thyroid clonotypes (frequency above 0.001), which suggests that blood repertoires may reflect thyroid immune responses.

A patient counted as having stable Graves' hyperthyroidism if no progression to ophthalmopathy occurred over 18 months of follow-up. Hyperthyroidism patients were aged 18 to 65 years and newly diagnosed, with disease duration of less than 2 months. Exclusion was applied to patients with uncontrolled infections, other autoimmune diseases, pregnancy or lactation. Diagnoses were established on the basis of clinical symptoms, serum thyroxine and TRAb, thyroid ultrasound, and orbital computed tomography. PBMCs were separated from 7.5 to 10 ml of fresh peripheral blood using Ficoll-Paque density gradient centrifugation. Trizol reagent was used to extract total RNA, and RNA quality was then checked on an Agilent 2100 Bioanalyzer.

The receptor was derived from a woman younger than 30 with Graves' hyperthyroidism. The rearranged segments are TRBV30 and TRBJ2-5; the D gene could be TRBD1 or TRBD2, each one agreeing over 5 bases. The specimen sequenced was blood. The CDR3 region reads CAWSSEGSGETQYF. The nucleotides read TGTGCCTGGAGTAGCGAGGGTTCAGGGGAGACCCAGTACTTC.